One sample yielded the 18 T cell receptor beta chains listed below, sequenced in a study of PD-1 blockade in classical Hodgkin lymphoma. Described time point: cycle 4 day 1 (C4D1), after five to seven weeks of nivolumab. Each patient's relapse followed autologous stem cell transplantation, and brentuximab vedotin exposure varied. Starting with thawed PBMCs, CD4+ T cells were purified by magnetic negative selection. The data were produced by immunoSEQ multiplex PCR, yet TCRdb's version contains in-frame clones alone and is incomplete. The sample records about 18,000 clones, around 75% being singletons. The sequences come from CD4+ T cells from blood, collected before the fourth cycle of nivolumab. The source is a human donor with classical Hodgkin lymphoma.

CDR3 nucleotide sequence: TGTGCCAGCAGCTTGGGACAGGCAAACACTGAAGCTTTCTTT. Encoded protein: CASSLGQANTEAFF. The rearrangement uses TRBV7-9 and TRBJ1-1, with TRBD1 identical over 8 bases. Germline V CDR1 and CDR2: SEHNR, FQNEAQ (reference sequence). V lost 3 bases to trimming and J lost 2 bases; unmatched junction nucleotides: 2. The CDR3 has 14 amino acids.

V gene TRBV29-1 combines with J gene TRBJ1-2; 9 bases fit TRBD1. CDR3 length: 13 amino acids. V dropped 6 bases and J dropped 3; count of bases not matched to a gene: 5. The germline V gene has CDR1 SQVTM and CDR2 ANQGSEA. The CDR3 spells CSVRQGGHYGYTF. The CDR3 DNA reads TGCAGCGTACGACAGGGGGGGCACTATGGCTACACCTTC.

This clone ranks as medium-sized. V and J are TRBV18 and TRBJ2-3; D gene uncertain. V was cut by 1 base and J by 2 bases, with 7 bases left in between. CDR1 and CDR2 from the germline V gene are KGHSH and LQKENI. This CDR3 has 14 residues. This CDR3 is CASSPLDSTDTQYF. CDR3 bases: TGTGCCAGCTCACCACTCGACTCCACAGATACGCAGTATTTT. The whole variable domain, remainder taken from reference TRBV18 and TRBJ2-3, is NAGVMQNPRHLVRRRGQEARLRCSPMKGHSHVYWYRQLPEEGLKFMVYLQKENIIDESGMPKERFSAEFPKEGPSILRIQQVVRGDSAAYFCASSPLDSTDTQYFGPGTRLTVL.

This clone was counted a single time. This sequence joins TRBV18 and TRBJ2-7; a possible D gene is TRBD2 (6 bases). The ends were cut back, 6 bases at V and 0 bases at J, with 6 bases in the middle. The CDR3 is 12 residues long. CDR1 is KGHSH, CDR2 LQKENI, per germline. The CDR3 nucleotides read TGTGCCAGCTCCGGGAGCTCCTACGAGCAGTACTTC. Its translation: CASSGSSYEQYF. Supplemented by reference TRBV18 and TRBJ2-7, the full variable domain reads NAGVMQNPRHLVRRRGQEARLRCSPMKGHSHVYWYRQLPEEGLKFMVYLQKENIIDESGMPKERFSAEFPKEGPSILRIQQVVRGDSAAYFCASSGSSYEQYFGPGTRLTVT.

V and J are TRBV7-6 and TRBJ1-1; D unclear. Germline V lookup: CDR1 SGHVS, CDR2 FNYEAQ. This CDR3 spans 13 amino acids. With 1 base removed from V and 1 base from J, the gap between germline ends came to 4 bases. The DNA of the CDR3 is TGTGCCAGCAGCTTAGATCAGAACACTGAAGCTTTCTTT. This codes for CASSLDQNTEAFF.

The chain has TRBV28 and TRBJ1-1, with D perhaps matching TRBD1 (5 bases). The CDR3 has 15 residues. Trimming took off 4 bases at V and 6 bases at J, with 18 bases between the two ends. CDR1 and CDR2 (germline): MDHEN, SYDVKM. DNA of the CDR3: TGTGCCAGCAGTTGGAGGGGCAGGGCCGGGGCTGAAGCTTTCTTT. It translates to CASSWRGRAGAEAFF.

The chain recombines TRBV20-1 with TRBJ2-7; D not certain. CDR1 DFQATT and CDR2 SNEGSKA come from the germline V gene (reference sequence). The CDR3 spans 11 residues. V was clipped by 6 bases and J by 2 bases, with 8 bases between them. CDR3 amino acids: CSASRTYEQYF. In nucleotides, the CDR3 is TGCAGTGCCTCTCGTACCTACGAGCAGTACTTC.

The V and J genes are TRBV19 and TRBJ1-1; D unclear. V was clipped by 1 base and J by 8 bases, with 11 bases between them. The germline gives CDR1 LNHDA, CDR2 SQIVND (reference sequence). This CDR3 is built from 13 residues. DNA for the CDR3: TGTGCCAGTAGTATAGGCGGTTATAAAGAAGCTTTCTTT. Protein sequence: CASSIGGYKEAFF.

The rearrangement links TRBV6-5 to TRBJ1-2, with D unresolved. V lost 2 bases and J 4 bases, leaving 8 bases between the germline ends. The CDR3 consists of 13 residues. Germline V gives CDR1 MNHEY, CDR2 SVGAGI. CDR3 nucleotide sequence: TGTGCCAGCAGTTACGCAGGACTCTATGGCTACACCTTC. Translated: CASSYAGLYGYTF.

The V and J genes are TRBV2 and TRBJ1-2; TRBD1 agrees at 8 bases. V lost 3 bases to trimming and J lost 7 bases; unmatched junction nucleotides: 4. The V gene's germline CDR1 is SNHLY and CDR2 FYNNEI. The CDR3 consists of 13 residues. The CDR3 DNA reads as TGTGCCAGCAGTGACAGGGGGCTGGGTGGCTACACCTTC. Its protein is CASSDRGLGGYTF.

The CDR3 DNA sequence: TGTGCCAGCAGCTTAGATTGGGCCCTCGGAGGGGCAACTAATGAAAAACTGTTTTTT. Protein product: CASSLDWALGGATNEKLFF. This chain joins TRBV11-3 and TRBJ1-4, with TRBD1 as a possible D gene (5 bases). V lost 0 bases, J lost 0 bases, and 17 bases lay in between. Germline CDR1 reads SGHNT; CDR2 reads YENEEA. The CDR3 covers 19 residues. Variable domain in full (rest from reference TRBV11-3 and TRBJ1-4): EAGVVQSPRYKIIEKKQPVAFWCNPISGHNTLYWYLQNLGQGPELLIRYENEEAVDDSQLPKDRFSAERLKGVDSTLKIQPAELGDSAVYLCASSLDWALGGATNEKLFFGSGTQLSVL.

V and J are TRBV7-9 and TRBJ2-1; D gene unclear. Per the germline V gene, CDR1 is SEHNR and CDR2 is FQNEAQ (reference sequence). This CDR3 has 11 residues. V lost 0 bases and J lost 7, with 1 base in between. The CDR3 DNA follows: TGTGCCAGCAGCTTAGCGAATGAGCAGTTCTTC. Protein sequence: CASSLANEQFF.

The chain has TRBV18 and TRBJ2-7; no firm D call. The length of the CDR3 is 12 residues. CDR1 is KGHSH, CDR2 LQKENI, per germline. V lost 8 bases to trimming and J lost 1 base, with 9 bases between them. The CDR3 protein is CASRTESYEQYF. The DNA of the CDR3 is TGTGCCAGCCGAACAGAATCCTACGAGCAGTACTTC. Based on the CDR3 plus reference TRBV18 and TRBJ2-7, the full variable domain is NAGVMQNPRHLVRRRGQEARLRCSPMKGHSHVYWYRQLPEEGLKFMVYLQKENIIDESGMPKERFSAEFPKEGPSILRIQQVVRGDSAAYFCASRTESYEQYFGPGTRLTVT.

This chain connects TRBV5-1 to TRBJ2-5; D unclear. The CDR3 covers 16 residues. The germline CDR1 and CDR2 sequences are SGHRS and YFSETQ. Trimming removed 2 bases at V and 5 bases at J, with 19 bases between. CDR3 sequence: CASSFNPGPQAETQYF. The CDR3, as DNA: TGCGCCAGCAGCTTCAATCCCGGGCCCCAAGCGGAGACCCAGTACTTC.

V gene TRBV16 combines with J gene TRBJ1-5, with 7 bases matching TRBD1. Germline CDR1 and CDR2: KGHSY and FQNENV. The CDR3 runs to 15 residues. The J segment lost 4 bases and the V segment lost 4 bases, leaving 7 bases of the junction unmatched. The CDR3 loop reads CASSPDRVPNQPQHF. The CDR3 bases are TGTGCCAGCAGCCCCGACAGGGTACCTAATCAGCCCCAGCATTTT.

This clone was observed a single time. The chain employs TRBV6-5 and TRBJ2-1; 10 bases agree with TRBD1. The CDR3 loop spans 16 amino acids. The V and J ends lost 0 bases and 2 bases, in that order; junction bases with no gene match: 1. Germline lookup yields CDR1 MNHEY and CDR2 SVGAGI. CDR3 sequence: CASSYSTGGAYNEQFF. CDR3 bases: TGTGCCAGCAGTTACTCGACAGGGGGCGCCTACAATGAGCAGTTCTTC.

The gene calls are TRBV19 and TRBJ2-2, with D hard to call. Deletions cut 6 bases from V and 0 bases from J, with 14 bases between. CDR1 LNHDA and CDR2 SQIVND come from the germline V gene (reference sequence). CDR3 length: 16 amino acids. CDR3 loop: CASRGYRQANTGELFF. The CDR3 DNA sequence: TGTGCCAGTAGGGGATACCGACAAGCGAACACCGGGGAGCTGTTTTTT. The variable domain in full, with the rest retrieved from reference TRBV19 and TRBJ2-2, is DGGITQSPKYLFRKEGQNVTLSCEQNLNHDAMYWYRQDPGQGLRLIYYSQIVNDFQKGDIAEGYSVSREKKESFPLTVTSAQKNPTAFYLCASRGYRQANTGELFFGEGSRLTVL.

In DNA form, the CDR3 reads TGTGCCAGCAGGTGGACAGGGAACTACAATGAGCAGTTCTTC. Protein sequence: CASRWTGNYNEQFF. This chain uses TRBV11-2 with TRBJ2-1; 8 bases fit TRBD1. The CDR3 is 14 residues long. Per the germline V gene, CDR1 is SGHAT and CDR2 is FQNNGV. V was pared by 6 bases and J by 3 bases, with 4 bases of the junction left unmatched.